This entry lists 20 T cell receptor beta chains sequenced from one sample in a study of blood T cell repertoires in COVID-19. TCRdb's table, derived via immunoSEQ multiplex PCR, lists solely in-frame clones and lacks some. The sample has about 470,000 clones, about 85% seen once; the top ten hold about 0.65%. Sequenced sample: PBMCs or T cells enriched from blood (not recorded which). The source of these receptors is a woman in her late teens or twenties who had recovered from COVID-19.

Comments on this clone: In the same sample, other DNA sequences code for this CDR3. The chain joins TRBV5-1 to TRBJ2-5; 10 bases map to TRBD2. The CDR3 contains 14 residues. Germline V gives CDR1 SGHRS, CDR2 YFSETQ. J lost 3 bases, V lost 4 bases, and 3 bases had no gene match. The chain's CDR3 is CASSATSGEETQYF. In nucleotides, the CDR3 is TGCGCCAGCAGCGCCACTAGCGGGGAAGAGACCCAGTACTTC.

The chain uses TRBV6-6 and TRBJ1-5, with 10 bases aligning to TRBD1. Germline CDR1 reads MNHNY; CDR2 reads SVGAGI (reference sequence). V lost 5 bases and J lost 6; bases outside the gene matches: 13. The CDR3 is 17 residues long. CDR3 amino acids: CASSPGQGFSGTQPQHF. The CDR3 DNA follows: TGTGCCAGCAGTCCGGGACAGGGGTTTTCGGGGACTCAGCCCCAGCATTTT.

The chain couples TRBV2 to TRBJ1-2, with D perhaps TRBD1 (5 bases). Germline lookup yields CDR1 SNHLY and CDR2 FYNNEI. The length of the CDR3 is 15 residues. With 7 bases removed from V and 7 bases from J, the gap between germline ends came to 22 bases. The CDR3 DNA sequence: TGTGCCAGCAACTCGCTGAGGAACAGGATATTTGGCTACACCTTC. As protein: CASNSLRNRIFGYTF. Based on the CDR3 plus reference TRBV2 and TRBJ1-2, the full variable domain is EPEVTQTPSHQVTQMGQEVILRCVPISNHLYFYWYRQILGQKVEFLVSFYNNEISEKSEIFDDQFSVERPDGSNFTLKIRSTKLEDSAMYFCASNSLRNRIFGYTFGSGTRLTVV.

The rearrangement links TRBV12-3 or TRBV12-4 to TRBJ1-1; maybe TRBD1 (5 bases). Deletions cut 1 base from V and 8 bases from J, with 8 bases between. This CDR3 has 12 residues. The CDR3 here is CASSLGYREAFF. The CDR3 nucleotides are TGTGCCAGCAGTTTAGGGTACAGGGAAGCTTTCTTT.

V gene TRBV7-2 combines with J gene TRBJ1-3; 9 nucleotides align to TRBD1. J lost 4 bases, V lost 2 bases, and 9 bases had no gene match. In germline, CDR1 is SGHTA, CDR2 FQGNSA. There are 17 residues in the CDR3. CDR3 in DNA: TGTGCCAGCAGCTTATTTGGGACAGGGATGACAGGAAACACCATATATTTT. Translation: CASSLFGTGMTGNTIYF.

This chain connects TRBV10-2 to TRBJ1-4; possible D gene TRBD1, 5 bases. V was cut by 0 bases and J by 6 bases, with 5 bases left in between. Germline V gives CDR1 WSHSY, CDR2 SAAADI. The CDR3 is made up of 13 amino acids. The CDR3 sequence is CASSESGDEKLFF. The CDR3 coding sequence is TGCGCCAGCAGTGAGTCAGGGGATGAAAAACTGTTTTTT.

This clone was recorded at least ten times. The chain joins TRBV7-2 to TRBJ2-1, with a possible D match to TRBD2 (6 bases). CDR1 and CDR2 from the germline V gene are SGHTA and FQGNSA. V gave up 5 bases and J gave up 6 bases, with 20 bases separating them. The CDR3 has 16 amino acids. CDR3 DNA sequence: TGTGCCAGCAGCCCCCCCGGGACTCCGATGGGCAATGAGCAGTTCTTC. Protein product: CASSPPGTPMGNEQFF.

V usage is TRBV5-1 and J usage is TRBJ2-5; no firm D call. The CDR3 runs 14 residues. The V gene lost 0 bases and the J gene lost 7 bases, with 13 bases spanning the gap. Germline V gene lookup returns CDR1 SGHRS and CDR2 YFSETQ. CDR3 amino acids: CASSLELGARTQYF. In DNA, the CDR3 is TGCGCCAGCAGCTTGGAGCTCGGAGCTCGGACCCAGTACTTC.

Notes on this clone: The same CDR3 also results from other DNA sequences found in this sample. V usage is TRBV5-1 and J usage is TRBJ2-7, with 11 bases aligning to TRBD1. Germline CDR1 and CDR2: SGHRS and YFSETQ. This CDR3 region has 16 residues. Losses at the gene ends were 1 base for V and 1 base for J; bases not matched to a gene: 4. The CDR3 spells CASSLFGTGGSYEQYF. In nucleotides, the CDR3 is TGCGCCAGCAGCTTGTTTGGGACAGGGGGGTCCTACGAGCAGTACTTC.

This clone was counted only a few times. The chain employs TRBV4-1 and TRBJ1-5; tentatively, D is TRBD1 (5 bases). Germline assignment: CDR1 MGHRA and CDR2 YSYEKL. V was trimmed by 5 bases and J by 9 bases, leaving 17 bases between them. The CDR3 runs 14 residues. This CDR3 is CASSKGSGRRPQHF. In nucleotides, the CDR3 is TGCGCCAGCAGCAAGGGGTCAGGACGACGGCCCCAGCATTTT.

The V gene is TRBV19, the J gene TRBJ1-2; possible D gene TRBD1, 6 bases. Trimming shortened V by 5 bases and J by 12 bases, and 28 bases separated the two germline ends. Germline V lookup: CDR1 LNHDA, CDR2 SQIVND (reference sequence). The CDR3 extends over 16 amino acids. CDR3 in amino acids: CASSLFFTGNSFVDTF. The CDR3 DNA sequence: TGTGCCAGTAGTCTATTCTTTACAGGGAATTCTTTCGTGGACACCTTC.

The J gene is TRBJ2-1, the V gene TRBV18, with D unclear. Germline values: CDR1 KGHSH, CDR2 LQKENI. CDR3 length: 15 amino acids. The germline V and J ends were trimmed by 0 bases and 7 bases, with 13 bases remaining between them. CDR3 nucleotides: TGTGCCAGCTCACCACCGACGACTGTCGGGAATGAGCAGTTCTTC. It is translated as CASSPPTTVGNEQFF.

The chain employs TRBV13 and TRBJ2-7; the match to TRBD2 covers 7 bases. Germline CDR1 and CDR2: PRHDT and FYEKMQ (reference sequence). This CDR3 has 15 amino acids. Trimming took 3 bases from V and 1 from J; bases not matched to a gene: 6. The chain's CDR3 is CASSFLAAQSYEQYF. The CDR3 DNA reads as TGTGCCAGCAGCTTTCTAGCGGCGCAATCCTACGAGCAGTACTTC.

The chain is built from TRBV7-9 and TRBJ1-6; maybe TRBD1 (6 bases). CDR3 length: 14 amino acids. Germline V CDR1 and CDR2: SEHNR, FQNEAQ (reference sequence). The V end lost 4 bases, the J end lost 9 bases, and 13 bases lay between the germline ends. CDR3 nucleotides: TGTGCCAGCAGCTCACAGGGAATGAGTTCACCCCTCCACTTT. Translating it yields CASSSQGMSSPLHF.

The chain links TRBV10-3 to TRBJ1-2; a weak D match, TRBD1 (5 bases). There are 16 residues in the CDR3. Germline assignment: CDR1 ENHRY and CDR2 SYGVKD. V was shortened by 7 bases and J by 3 bases, with 21 bases between the two germline ends. The CDR3 is CAIKATGNPKDYGYTF. CDR3 nucleotides: TGTGCCATCAAGGCAACAGGAAACCCAAAGGACTATGGCTACACCTTC.

The chain has TRBV5-4 and TRBJ1-1; no firm D call. CDR1 and CDR2 (germline): SGHNT, YYREEE (reference sequence). V lost 3 bases, J lost 7 bases, and 10 bases lay in between. CDR3 length: 12 amino acids. The CDR3 DNA follows: TGTGCCAGCAGCTCCTTTGGAGGTGAAGCTTTCTTT. Amino acids: CASSSFGGEAFF.

The table lists this clone with a count of one. The gene calls are TRBV7-9 and TRBJ2-6, with D tentatively TRBD2 (5 bases). The V and J ends lost 0 bases and 0 bases respectively, with 9 bases between them. The CDR3 loop spans 17 amino acids. CDR1 and CDR2 from the germline V gene are SEHNR and FQNEAQ (reference sequence). The CDR3 DNA reads as TGTGCCAGCAGCTTAGCTGGGAGAAACTCTGGGGCCAACGTCCTGACTTTC. It specifies CASSLAGRNSGANVLTF.

Only a few counts were recorded for this clone. The chain has TRBV3-1 (or the pseudogene TRBV3-2) and TRBJ1-2; D may be TRBD1 (5 bases). Trimming stripped 0 bases from V and 3 bases from J, with 8 bases between. Germline CDR1 LGHDT, CDR2 YNNKEL (reference sequence). The CDR3 is made up of 14 amino acids. This CDR3 is CASSQEGAHYGYTF. CDR3 in DNA: TGTGCCAGCAGCCAAGAAGGGGCTCACTATGGCTACACCTTC.

The chain recombines TRBV28 with TRBJ1-2; D gene uncertain. V was pared by 7 bases and J by 4 bases, with 13 bases between. CDR3 length equals 13 residues. The germline CDR1 and CDR2 sequences are MDHEN and SYDVKM. The CDR3 DNA sequence: TGTGCCAGCATGTCTCTAGGAGGCTATGGCTACACCTTC. Residues: CASMSLGGYGYTF.

CDR3 sequence reads: CASSRRTPGPGNTIYF. In nucleotides, the CDR3 is TGTGCCAGCAGTCGTAGGACACCCGGCCCTGGAAACACCATATATTTT. V is TRBV2 and J is TRBJ1-3, with D perhaps matching TRBD1 (5 bases). CDR3 length: 16 residues. Germline values: CDR1 SNHLY, CDR2 FYNNEI. V was trimmed by 5 bases and J by 2 bases, leaving 16 bases between them.